This entry lists 4 T cell receptor beta chains sequenced from one sample in a study of cytomegalovirus exposure and HLA in healthy donors. TCRdb keeps only in-frame clones here, not all; method: immunoSEQ multiplex PCR. This table has roughly 200,000 clones, roughly nine tenths appearing once. Material for sequencing was PBMCs. These receptor sequences come from a man between 25 and 39 years old in good health and CMV-seropositive.

The V and J genes are TRBV6-5 and TRBJ1-2; D not certain. Germline V gene lookup returns CDR1 MNHEY and CDR2 SVGAGI. V was cut by 2 bases and J by 4 bases, with 8 bases left in between. The CDR3 totals 13 residues. The CDR3 protein is CASSYTRIYGYTF. The CDR3 bases are TGTGCCAGCAGTTACACCCGAATCTATGGCTACACCTTC.

V usage is TRBV4-1 and J usage is TRBJ1-2; 7 bases agree with TRBD1. V trimming: 5 bases; J trimming: 8 bases; junction bases outside the gene matches: 8. Germline CDR1 and CDR2: MGHRA and YSYEKL. This CDR3 comprises 13 residues. This CDR3 reads CASSDRDVEGYTF. The CDR3 DNA reads TGCGCCAGCAGCGACAGGGACGTTGAAGGCTACACCTTC.

This clone showed up just a few times. The chain employs TRBV6-5 and TRBJ1-2, with D tentatively TRBD1 (5 bases). Germline CDR1 and CDR2: MNHEY and SVGAGI. This CDR3 is 13 amino acids long. V was clipped by 4 bases and J by 5 bases, with 11 bases between them. CDR3 sequence (DNA): TGTGCCAGCAGTTCCTACACAGGATATGGCTACACCTTC. It yields the protein CASSSYTGYGYTF.

This clone was seen once. J is TRBJ2-5 and V is TRBV6-5, with 7 positions matching TRBD2. J was trimmed by 3 bases and V by 7 bases; bases with no gene match: 8. Germline V CDR1 and CDR2: MNHEY, SVGAGI. The CDR3 length is 14 residues. The CDR3 bases are TGTGCCAGCAAACAGGCTAGCGGAAAAGAGACCCAGTACTTC. It encodes CASKQASGKETQYF.